Described below is a single T cell receptor beta chain sequence and its context. Its antigen is undetermined. Germline V gives CDR1 SGDLS, CDR2 YYNGEE. J was trimmed by 8 bases and V by 1 base; bases with no gene match: 6. This CDR3 has 15 residues. This sample was taken from a study of cytomegalovirus exposure and HLA in healthy donors. Across the whole study: From donors who were HLA-typed, an early data release held about 85 million unique TCRs. Among the approximately 420 donors who were genotyped, approximately 84% fell in the genetic ancestry cluster that is associated with self-reported Caucasian donors.

Study-wide results and limits: Links to common viral pathogens appeared, in a later analysis, for several of the most significant clusters. Most TCR sequences were rare, but some public TCRs occurred in many donors.

Primers: 60 Vbeta forward and 13 Jbeta reverse. Profiled with immunoSEQ multiplex PCR; TCRdb holds only in-frame clones, not every one. The table has around 200,000 clones, around 84% seen once. The sample taken for sequencing was PBMCs. The chain uses TRBV9 and TRBJ2-1; the match to TRBD2 covers 10 bases. This clonotype was sampled from a girl aged 2-10 years in good health and CMV-seropositive. The CDR3 nucleotides read TGTGCCAGCAGCGTATTGGGACTAGCGACGGATGAGCAGTTCTTC. It translates to CASSVLGLATDEQFF.